The TCR beta chain described here comes from a study of sequential checkpoint blockade in melanoma. To note about this clone: The junction does not match germline at one end; this may be a read error.

Data came from immunoSEQ multiplex PCR; TCRdb stores just in-frame clones and leaves some out. Of approximately 10,000 clones listed, almost 75% are singletons. The CDR3 contains 13 residues. Germline V lookup: CDR1 MGHDK, CDR2 SYGVNS. Treatment reported: randomized to nivolumab then ipilimumab (arm A) or the reverse (arm B). This rearrangement joins TRBV25-1 to TRBJ1-2, with D perhaps TRBD1 (5 bases). This TCR was recovered from a human donor with melanoma. The source was CD8+ T cells sorted from blood (inferred from file names), collected from a patient given nivolumab and ipilimumab in sequence. CDR3 in amino acids: CASSEWADSPWVF. The CDR3 DNA reads as TGTGCCAGCAGTGAATGGGCAGACAGCCCCTGGGTTTTC.